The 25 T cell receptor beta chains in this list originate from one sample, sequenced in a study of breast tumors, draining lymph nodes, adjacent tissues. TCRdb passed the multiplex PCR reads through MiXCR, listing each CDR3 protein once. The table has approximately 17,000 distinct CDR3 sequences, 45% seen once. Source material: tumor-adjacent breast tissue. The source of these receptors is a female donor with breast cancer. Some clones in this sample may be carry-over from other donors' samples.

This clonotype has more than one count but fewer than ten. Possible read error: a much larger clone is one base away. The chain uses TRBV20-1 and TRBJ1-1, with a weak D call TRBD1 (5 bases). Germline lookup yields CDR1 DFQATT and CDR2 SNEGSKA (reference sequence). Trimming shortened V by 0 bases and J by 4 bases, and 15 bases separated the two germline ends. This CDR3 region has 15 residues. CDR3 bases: TGCAGTGCTAGAGATAGAAGGGCAGGGACCACTGAAGCTTTCTTT. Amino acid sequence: CSARDRRAGTTEAFF.

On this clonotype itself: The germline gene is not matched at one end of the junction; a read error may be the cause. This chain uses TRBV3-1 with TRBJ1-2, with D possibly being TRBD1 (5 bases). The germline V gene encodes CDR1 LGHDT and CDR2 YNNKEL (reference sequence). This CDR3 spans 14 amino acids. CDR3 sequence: CASSRGTENYGYAF. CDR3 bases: TGCGCCAGCAGCCGCGGGACTGAGAACTATGGCTACGCCTTC.

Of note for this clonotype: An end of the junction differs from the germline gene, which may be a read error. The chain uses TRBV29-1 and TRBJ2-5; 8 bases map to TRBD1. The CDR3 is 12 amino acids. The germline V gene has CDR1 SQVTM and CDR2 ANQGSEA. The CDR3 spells CSVRTGTQTQYF. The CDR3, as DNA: TGCAGCGTCCGGACAGGGACACAGACCCAGTACTTT. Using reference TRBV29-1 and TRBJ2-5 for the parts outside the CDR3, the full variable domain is SAVISQKPSRDICQRGTSLTIQCQVDSQVTMMFWYRQQPGQSLTLIATANQGSEATYESGFVIDKFPISRPNLTFSTLTVSNMSPEDSSIYLCSVRTGTQTQYFGPGTRLLVL.

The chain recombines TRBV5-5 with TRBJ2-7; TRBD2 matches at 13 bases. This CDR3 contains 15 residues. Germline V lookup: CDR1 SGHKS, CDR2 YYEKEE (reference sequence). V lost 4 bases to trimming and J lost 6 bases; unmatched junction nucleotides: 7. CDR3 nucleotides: TGTGCCAGCAGCGTGATGGGACTAGCGGGGAGCGAGCAGTACGTC. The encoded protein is CASSVMGLAGSEQYV.

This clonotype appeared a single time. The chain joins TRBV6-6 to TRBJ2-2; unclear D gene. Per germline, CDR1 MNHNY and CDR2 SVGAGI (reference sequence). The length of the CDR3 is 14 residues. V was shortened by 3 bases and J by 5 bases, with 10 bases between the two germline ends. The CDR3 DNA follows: TGTGCCAGCAGTTATGGGCTGACTACCGGGGAGCTGTTTTTT. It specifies CASSYGLTTGELFF.

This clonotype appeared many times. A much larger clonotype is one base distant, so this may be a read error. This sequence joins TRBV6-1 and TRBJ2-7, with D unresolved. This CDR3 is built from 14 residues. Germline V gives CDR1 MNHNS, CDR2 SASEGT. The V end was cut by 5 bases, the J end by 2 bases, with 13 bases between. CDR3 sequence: CASSHGVGTYEQYF. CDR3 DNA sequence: TGTGCCAGCAGTCACGGAGTAGGGACCTACGAGCAGTACTTC.

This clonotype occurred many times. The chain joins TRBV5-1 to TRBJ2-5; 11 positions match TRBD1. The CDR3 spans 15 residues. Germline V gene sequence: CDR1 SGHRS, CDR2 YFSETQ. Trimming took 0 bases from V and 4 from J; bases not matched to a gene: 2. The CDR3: CASSLEGQGAETQYF. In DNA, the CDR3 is TGCGCCAGCAGCTTGGAAGGACAGGGGGCAGAGACCCAGTACTTC.

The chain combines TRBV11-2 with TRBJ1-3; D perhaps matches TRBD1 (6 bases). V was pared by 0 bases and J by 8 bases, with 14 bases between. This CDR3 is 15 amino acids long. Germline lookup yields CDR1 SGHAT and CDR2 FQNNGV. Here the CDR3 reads CASSLEGRGVHTIYF. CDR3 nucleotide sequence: TGTGCCAGCAGCTTAGAGGGCAGGGGTGTGCACACCATATATTTT.

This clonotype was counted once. The CDR3 region has the DNA TGTGCCAGCAGAGGGGACAGAACAGACGATGAGCAGTTCTTC. Translated, it gives CASRGDRTDDEQFF. This sequence joins TRBV2 and TRBJ2-1, with 7 bases that match TRBD1. Trimming removed 6 bases from V and 8 bases from J; junction bases left unmatched: 10. CDR1 and CDR2 from the germline V gene are SNHLY and FYNNEI. This CDR3 has 14 residues.

The CDR3 DNA reads as TGTGCCAGCAGCCAAGCCGGGACAGCGAACACCGGGGAGCTGTTTTTT. This gives the protein CASSQAGTANTGELFF. The genes are TRBV4-2 and TRBJ2-2; 7 bases line up with TRBD1. J lost 0 bases, V lost 1 base, and 2 bases had no gene match. Germline lookup yields CDR1 LGHNA and CDR2 YNFKEQ. The CDR3 has 16 residues.

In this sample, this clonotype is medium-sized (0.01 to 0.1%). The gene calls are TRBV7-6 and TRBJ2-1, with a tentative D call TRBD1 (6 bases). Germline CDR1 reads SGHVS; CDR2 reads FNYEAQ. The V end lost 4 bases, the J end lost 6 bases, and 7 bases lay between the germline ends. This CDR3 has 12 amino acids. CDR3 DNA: TGTGCCAGCAGCTCGACAGGCAATGAGCAGTTCTTC. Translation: CASSSTGNEQFF.

In DNA form, the CDR3 reads TGTGCCAGCAGTCCGAGGACAGGAGGCAACTCACCCCTCCACTTT. Its translation is CASSPRTGGNSPLHF. V gene TRBV6-6 combines with J gene TRBJ1-6, with TRBD1 matching 7 bases. CDR1 and CDR2 from the germline V gene are MNHNY and SVGAGI (reference sequence). With V trimmed by 5 bases and J by 10 bases, 11 bases remained unmatched. This CDR3 region has 15 residues.

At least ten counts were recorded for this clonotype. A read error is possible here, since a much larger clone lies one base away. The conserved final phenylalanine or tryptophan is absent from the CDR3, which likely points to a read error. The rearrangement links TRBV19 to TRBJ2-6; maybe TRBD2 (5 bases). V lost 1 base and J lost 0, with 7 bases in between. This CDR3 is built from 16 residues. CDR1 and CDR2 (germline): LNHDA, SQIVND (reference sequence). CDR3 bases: TGTGCCAGTAGTATAGGGGCGGGCTCTGGGGCCAACGTCCTGACTTCC. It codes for CASSIGAGSGANVLTS.

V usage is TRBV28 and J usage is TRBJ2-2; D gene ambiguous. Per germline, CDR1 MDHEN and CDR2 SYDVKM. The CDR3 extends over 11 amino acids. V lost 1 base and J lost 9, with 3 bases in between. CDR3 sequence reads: CASSLYRELFF. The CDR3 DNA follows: TGTGCCAGCAGTTTATACCGGGAGCTGTTTTTT. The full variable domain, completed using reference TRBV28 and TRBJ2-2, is DVKVTQSSRYLVKRTGEKVFLECVQDMDHENMFWYRQDPGLGLRLIYFSYDVKMKEKGDIPEGYSVSREKKERFSLILESASTNQTSMYLCASSLYRELFFGEGSRLTVL.

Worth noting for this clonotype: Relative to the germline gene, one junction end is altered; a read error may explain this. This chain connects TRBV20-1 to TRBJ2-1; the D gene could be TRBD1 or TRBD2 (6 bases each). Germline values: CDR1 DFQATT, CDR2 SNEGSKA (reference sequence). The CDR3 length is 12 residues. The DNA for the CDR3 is TGCAGTGCTCGACAGGACTACAACGAGCCGTTCTTC. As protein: CSARQDYNEPFF.

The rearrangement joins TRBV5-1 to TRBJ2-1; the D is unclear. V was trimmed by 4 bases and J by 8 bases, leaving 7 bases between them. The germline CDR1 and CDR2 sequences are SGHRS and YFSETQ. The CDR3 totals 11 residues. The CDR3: CASSSLYEQFF. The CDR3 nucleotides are TGCGCCAGCAGCAGCTTATATGAGCAGTTCTTC.

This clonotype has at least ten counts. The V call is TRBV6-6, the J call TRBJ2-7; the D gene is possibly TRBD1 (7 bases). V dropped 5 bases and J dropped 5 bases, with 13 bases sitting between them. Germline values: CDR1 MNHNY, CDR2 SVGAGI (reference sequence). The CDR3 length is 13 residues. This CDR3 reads CASSHRGGDEQYF. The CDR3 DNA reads TGTGCCAGCAGTCACAGGGGCGGGGACGAGCAGTACTTC.

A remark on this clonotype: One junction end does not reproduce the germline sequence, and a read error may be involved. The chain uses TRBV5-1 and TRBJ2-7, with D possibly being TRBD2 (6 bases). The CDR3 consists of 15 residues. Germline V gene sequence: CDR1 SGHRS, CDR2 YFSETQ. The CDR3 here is CSRTPQGSGVYEQYF. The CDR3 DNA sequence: TGCTCCAGAACCCCCCAAGGGTCGGGAGTTTACGAGCAGTACTTC.

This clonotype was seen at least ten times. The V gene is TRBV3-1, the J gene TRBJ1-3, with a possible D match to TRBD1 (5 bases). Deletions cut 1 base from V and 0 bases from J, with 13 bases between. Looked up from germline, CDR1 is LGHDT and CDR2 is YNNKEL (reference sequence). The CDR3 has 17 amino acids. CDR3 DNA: TGTGCCAGCAGCCAAGTTCGGGGGGGGTCCTCTGGAAACACCATATATTTT. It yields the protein CASSQVRGGSSGNTIYF.

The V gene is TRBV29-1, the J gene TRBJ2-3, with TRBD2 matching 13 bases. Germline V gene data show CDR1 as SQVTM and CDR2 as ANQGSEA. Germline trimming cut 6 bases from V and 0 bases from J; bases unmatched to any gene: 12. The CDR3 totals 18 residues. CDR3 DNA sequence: TGCAGCGTAGATGGACTAGCGGGGGAGGGGTGTAGCACAGATACGCAGTATTTT. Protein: CSVDGLAGEGCSTDTQYF.

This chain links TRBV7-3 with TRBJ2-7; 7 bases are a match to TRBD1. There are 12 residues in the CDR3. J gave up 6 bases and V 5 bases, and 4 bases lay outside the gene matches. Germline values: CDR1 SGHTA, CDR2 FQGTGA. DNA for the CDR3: TGTGCCAGCAGCACCTACAGGGGCGAGCAGTACTTC. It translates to CASSTYRGEQYF. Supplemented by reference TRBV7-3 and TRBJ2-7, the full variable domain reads GAGVSQTPSNKVTEKGKYVELRCDPISGHTALYWYRQSLGQGPEFLIYFQGTGAADDSGLPNDRFFAVRPEGSVSTLKIQRTERGDSAVYLCASSTYRGEQYFGPGTRLTVT.

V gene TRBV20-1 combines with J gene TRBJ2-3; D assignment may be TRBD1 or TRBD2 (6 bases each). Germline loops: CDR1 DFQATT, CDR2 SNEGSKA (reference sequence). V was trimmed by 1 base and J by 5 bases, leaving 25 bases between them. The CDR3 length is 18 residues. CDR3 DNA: TGCAGTGCTAGAGGAGGGGGAGGAGCGGCGGGGCCCATAGATACGCAGTATTTT. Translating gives CSARGGGGAAGPIDTQYF.

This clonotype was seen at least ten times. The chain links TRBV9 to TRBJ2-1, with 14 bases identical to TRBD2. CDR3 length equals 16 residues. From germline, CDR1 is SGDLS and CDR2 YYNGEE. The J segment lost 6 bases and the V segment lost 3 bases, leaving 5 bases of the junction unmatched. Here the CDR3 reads CASSAPTSGGVNEQFF. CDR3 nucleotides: TGTGCCAGCAGCGCCCCGACTAGCGGGGGGGTCAATGAGCAGTTCTTC.

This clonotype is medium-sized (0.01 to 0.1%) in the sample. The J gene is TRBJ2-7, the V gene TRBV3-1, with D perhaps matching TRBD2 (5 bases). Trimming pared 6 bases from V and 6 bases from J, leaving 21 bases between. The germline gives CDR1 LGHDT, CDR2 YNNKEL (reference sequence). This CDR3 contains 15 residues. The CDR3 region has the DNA TGTGCCAGCAGTTCTGAGGGTCTAGCAGACTCCGAGCAGTACTTC. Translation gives CASSSEGLADSEQYF.

CDR3 amino acids: CASSQDRGDNSPLHF. CDR3 nucleotides: TGTGCCAGCAGCCAAGATCGGGGCGATAATTCACCCCTCCACTTT. The chain employs TRBV4-2 and TRBJ1-6, with D tentatively TRBD1 (5 bases). This CDR3 region has 15 residues. V lost 0 bases, J lost 5 bases, and 8 bases lay in between. Germline V gene lookup returns CDR1 LGHNA and CDR2 YNFKEQ.